This T cell receptor (beta chain) was observed in a study of early T cells in non-severe SARS-CoV-2 infection. Study background: Sequencing input comprised bulk RNA from unsorted whole blood; chain pairing was not available.

This clonotype was counted at least ten times. TCRdb processed the 5' RACE reads anew with MiXCR; each CDR3 protein has one entry. In the table there are nearly 30,000 distinct CDR3 sequences, roughly 5% of which are singletons. Trimming took 0 bases from V and 0 from J, leaving 8 bases between them. Germline lookup yields CDR1 SEHNR and CDR2 FQNEAQ (reference sequence). The CDR3 length is 15 residues. This clonotype was obtained from an adult who was a healthcare worker with PCR-confirmed SARS-CoV-2 infection or an uninfected control (not recorded which). V is TRBV7-9 and J is TRBJ1-1; no clear D gene. Sequencing was carried out using whole blood. The CDR3 sequence is CASSLAVGMNTEAFF. The CDR3 nucleotides are TGTGCCAGCAGCTTAGCAGTTGGGATGAACACTGAAGCTTTCTTT. The full variable domain, completed using reference TRBV7-9 and TRBJ1-1, is DTGVSQNPRHKITKRGQNVTFRCDPISEHNRLYWYRQTLGQGPEFLTYFQNEAQLEKSRLLSDRFSAERPKGSFSTLEIQRTEQGDSAMYLCASSLAVGMNTEAFFGQGTRLTVV.